The T cell receptor (beta chain) under discussion was sequenced for a study of shared clonotypes between healthy human individuals. The overall study: Each donor contributed plates that comprised three CD4 naive, three CD4 memory, two CD8 naive and one CD8 memory. Study-level results: Investigators collected only blood, and repertoires in tissues likely differ.

Several immunoSEQ 96-well plates shared each subset's DNA, each plate a replicate. Profiled with immunoSEQ multiplex PCR; TCRdb holds only in-frame clones, not every one. The data contain about 2.5 million clones, 80% to 95% of them singletons. A note on this clone: The target antigen is unknown.

The study separated CD4+ cells into CD45RA+ naive and CD45RA-negative memory subsets. The TCR originated in a man younger than 35 in good health. Some clones in this sample may be carry-over from other donors' samples. The sequenced material came from naive CD4+ T cells from PBMCs. The sample's subset: CD45RA+ positively selected.

Here the CDR3 DNA reads TGCGCCAGCAGCCTGGGACTAGCGGGAGAAGAGACCCAGTACTTC. Translated, it gives CASSLGLAGEETQYF. This chain connects TRBV4-1 to TRBJ2-5; TRBD2 matches at 14 bases. Germline trimming cut 4 bases from V and 3 bases from J; bases unmatched to any gene: 1. The CDR3 length is 15 residues. Germline values: CDR1 MGHRA, CDR2 YSYEKL.